The next 16 T cell receptor beta chains were all read from a single sample in a study of T cells after yellow fever vaccination. Each CDR3 protein is one row after TCRdb ran MiXCR on the 5' RACE reads. This sample has 310,000 or so distinct CDR3 sequences; around 3.6% occur once, and the top ten carry 23%. The material sequenced was PBMCs, taken on the day of the yellow fever booster vaccination. Receptors originate from a man aged 18 to 29 who received the YFV17D yellow fever vaccine.

This clonotype was counted many times. The chain is built from TRBV2 and TRBJ1-1; TRBD1 is a possible D gene (6 bases). V was shortened by 4 bases and J by 0 bases, with 12 bases between the two germline ends. The V gene's germline CDR1 is SNHLY and CDR2 FYNNEI. The CDR3 is made up of 15 amino acids. The DNA of the CDR3 is TGTGCCAGCAGTGCATTAACAGGGCTGAACACTGAAGCTTTCTTT. It translates to CASSALTGLNTEAFF.

This clonotype was found many times. V is TRBV5-6 and J is TRBJ1-1; D is undetermined. CDR3 length: 11 residues. CDR1 and CDR2 (germline): SGHDT, YYEEEE. Trimming took off 2 bases at V and 7 bases at J, with 6 bases between the two ends. CDR3 sequence: CASSFSVEAFF. The DNA of the CDR3 is TGTGCCAGCAGCTTCTCAGTTGAAGCTTTCTTT.

This clonotype has a handful of counts. The CDR3 region has the DNA TGTGCCAGCAGCTCAGGGGGACCGACGGGCTACACCTTC. Translation: CASSSGGPTGYTF. This chain joins TRBV7-3 and TRBJ1-2, with 7 bases matching TRBD1. Germline V CDR1 and CDR2: SGHTA, FQGTGA. The CDR3 length is 13 residues. V dropped 4 bases and J dropped 8; count of bases not matched to a gene: 7. The full variable domain, in which reference TRBV7-3 and TRBJ1-2 provide the parts outside the CDR3, is GAGVSQTPSNKVTEKGKYVELRCDPISGHTALYWYRQSLGQGPEFLIYFQGTGAADDSGLPNDRFFAVRPEGSVSTLKIQRTERGDSAVYLCASSSGGPTGYTFGSGTRLTVV.

The sample holds many counts of this clonotype. CDR3 loop: CASSLALKNPDEQYV. The DNA for the CDR3 is TGTGCCAGCAGCTTGGCCTTAAAGAACCCTGACGAGCAGTACGTC. V usage is TRBV5-5 and J usage is TRBJ2-7; D is unresolved. The ends were cut back, 0 bases at V and 5 bases at J, with 15 bases in the middle. This CDR3 has 15 residues. Germline assignment: CDR1 SGHKS and CDR2 YYEKEE (reference sequence).

This clonotype was recorded many times. The chain links TRBV5-6 to TRBJ1-6; no clear D gene. V gave up 3 bases and J gave up 6 bases, with 7 bases separating them. Germline V gene data show CDR1 as SGHDT and CDR2 as YYEEEE. The CDR3 consists of 13 residues. CDR3 DNA: TGTGCCAGCAGCTCATGGGCTAATTCACCCCTCCACTTT. Translation gives CASSSWANSPLHF.

This clonotype was detected only a few times. The V call is TRBV6-6, the J call TRBJ2-7; 8 positions agree with TRBD1. The CDR3 has 15 residues. Germline V gene sequence: CDR1 MNHNY, CDR2 SVGAGI (reference sequence). Trimming took 4 bases from V and 0 from J; bases not matched to a gene: 5. The CDR3 DNA is TGTGCCAGCAGTTGGAGGACAGGGAGCTCCTACGAGCAGTACGTC. Its translation: CASSWRTGSSYEQYV.

This clonotype appeared a few times. The genes are TRBV6-2 or TRBV6-3 and TRBJ1-6, with D unresolved. This CDR3 spans 18 amino acids. CDR1 is MNHEY and CDR2 is SVGEGT in the germline V gene. The ends were cut back, 2 bases at V and 4 bases at J, with 18 bases in the middle. The CDR3 here is CASSYDASTGIYNSPLHF. In nucleotides, the CDR3 is TGTGCCAGCAGTTACGATGCTTCTACGGGGATTTATAATTCACCCCTCCACTTT.

In its sample, this clonotype was seen many times. The chain links TRBV28 to TRBJ2-7; a weak D match, TRBD2 (5 bases). V gave up 5 bases and J gave up 0 bases, with 11 bases separating them. CDR1 and CDR2 (germline): MDHEN, SYDVKM. This CDR3 spans 14 amino acids. CDR3 amino acids: CASSPEAYSYEQYV. The CDR3 DNA reads TGTGCCAGCAGTCCGGAGGCCTACTCCTACGAGCAGTACGTC.

There are many counts of this clonotype. CDR3 loop: CASSLRPAGGPGTQYF. In nucleotides, the CDR3 is TGTGCCAGCAGCTTAAGGCCAGCGGGGGGGCCGGGGACCCAGTACTTC. V usage is TRBV7-8 and J usage is TRBJ2-5, with 10 bases that match TRBD2. This CDR3 contains 16 residues. J lost 7 bases, V lost 2 bases, and 10 bases had no gene match. Germline loops: CDR1 SGHVS, CDR2 FQNEAQ.

V gene TRBV28 combines with J gene TRBJ2-2, with 7 positions matching TRBD2. With 6 bases clipped from V and 4 bases from J, the junction kept 11 bases outside the gene matches. The V gene's germline CDR1 is MDHEN and CDR2 SYDVKM. This CDR3 region has 16 residues. The CDR3 DNA reads TGTGCCAGCAGCCCCTTGACGGGGGGAGTCACCGGGGAGCTGTTTTTT. This sequence encodes CASSPLTGGVTGELFF.

In its sample, this clonotype was seen many times. This sequence joins TRBV4-1 and TRBJ2-2, with TRBD2 matching 11 bases. Germline CDR1 is MGHRA and CDR2 is YSYEKL. V shed 1 base and J 0 bases; nucleotides not matched to a gene: 7. The length of the CDR3 is 19 residues. The CDR3 loop reads CASSQAPTSGGPNTGELFF. In DNA form, the CDR3 reads TGCGCCAGCAGCCAAGCCCCAACTAGCGGGGGTCCGAACACCGGGGAGCTGTTTTTT.

This clonotype came up a few times. V is TRBV13 and J is TRBJ1-1; 9 bases map to TRBD1. The CDR3 runs to 16 residues. From germline, CDR1 is PRHDT and CDR2 FYEKMQ (reference sequence). The V and J ends lost 4 bases and 5 bases, in that order; junction bases with no gene match: 11. CDR3 loop: CASSSDGTGHTTEAFF. The CDR3 DNA reads as TGTGCCAGCAGCTCGGACGGGACAGGGCATACTACTGAAGCTTTCTTT.

This clonotype showed up many times. V and J are TRBV4-3 and TRBJ2-2, with no clear D. CDR3 length: 15 residues. The V end was cut by 4 bases, the J end by 6 bases, with 15 bases between. Per germline, CDR1 LGHNA and CDR2 YSLEER. This CDR3 is CASSRGEVSSGELFF. The DNA for the CDR3 is TGCGCCAGCAGCCGAGGTGAAGTTAGTTCCGGGGAGCTGTTTTTT.

There are a few counts of this clonotype. The chain has TRBV7-9 and TRBJ1-5; D unclear. CDR1 is SEHNR, CDR2 FQNEAQ, per germline (reference sequence). V shed 4 bases and J shed 0 bases, with 13 bases lying between them. The CDR3 consists of 16 residues. The CDR3 sequence: CASSSLSLDSNQPQHF. The CDR3 nucleotides are TGTGCCAGCAGCTCGCTAAGTCTTGATAGCAATCAGCCCCAGCATTTT.

The chain combines TRBV7-2 with TRBJ2-6; D possibly corresponds to TRBD1 (5 bases). Germline lookup yields CDR1 SGHTA and CDR2 FQGNSA. V dropped 2 bases and J dropped 0 bases, with 14 bases sitting between them. This CDR3 comprises 18 residues. Here the CDR3 DNA reads TGTGCCAGCAGCTTAATGGGGCAGGCGCCCTCTGGGGCCAACGTCCTGACTTTC. It yields the protein CASSLMGQAPSGANVLTF.

There are many counts of this clonotype. The chain uses TRBV10-3 and TRBJ2-7; unclear D gene. This CDR3 is built from 14 residues. Trimming left V 4 bases short and J 0 bases short, with 10 bases between. Germline values: CDR1 ENHRY, CDR2 SYGVKD. The CDR3 bases are TGTGCCATCAGTGCCGGGCAGAGCTCCTACGAGCAGTACGTC. It specifies CAISAGQSSYEQYV.